The source of this T cell receptor beta chain is a study of T cells in Graves' hyperthyroidism and ophthalmopathy. The PBMCs were sourced from fresh peripheral blood (around 10 ml). A word on this clonotype: Its specificity is unknown.

Amplification of TCR beta CDR3 regions was performed using RNA transcripts as template. During a first-round RT-PCR of the TCR CDR3, the HTBI primer set was used. One entry per CDR3 protein, called by TCRdb with MiXCR from the multiplex PCR reads. This sample has about 160,000 distinct CDR3 sequences, with 9.4% found just once. With 8 bases clipped from V and 3 bases from J, the junction kept 10 bases outside the gene matches. CDR3 length equals 16 residues. Looked up from germline, CDR1 is SEHNR and CDR2 is FQNEAQ (reference sequence). Notes on the study in general: Stable hyperthyroidism was told apart from ophthalmopathy by a model built on 13 V-J features.

Material: blood. The sequence derives from a woman under 30 with Graves' hyperthyroidism that later progressed to Graves' ophthalmopathy. The V and J genes are TRBV7-9 and TRBJ2-5; 12 nucleotides agree with TRBD2. CDR3 sequence (DNA): TGTGCCAGCGGCGGACTAGCGGGAACGCTAGAAGAGACCCAGTACTTC. It encodes CASGGLAGTLEETQYF.